The 30 T cell receptor beta chains listed next were all sequenced from one sample in a study of graft-versus-host responses after intestinal transplantation. Assay used: immunoSEQ multiplex PCR; TCRdb lists only in-frame clones, some missing. In the table there are about 90,000 clones, less than 90% of which are singletons. These receptors' antigens are unknown. The sequencing used unstimulated CD4+ T cells sorted from spleen or lymph node cells, collected before transplant. These receptors originate from a human donor who was the organ donor for an intestinal transplant.

Turning to this clone: An end of the junction does not agree with germline; a read error may underlie this. The J gene is TRBJ2-2, the V gene TRBV7-7; 7 bases fit TRBD1. Germline CDR1 and CDR2: SSHAT and FNYEAQ (reference sequence). This CDR3 contains 14 residues. CDR3 sequence (DNA): TGTGCTAGCAGCCCAGGGGGAAGATCCGGGGAGCTGTTTTTT. It encodes CASSPGGRSGELFF.

V is TRBV5-1 and J is TRBJ1-2; 11 positions match TRBD1. Germline lookup yields CDR1 SGHRS and CDR2 YFSETQ. The ends lost 4 bases at V and 5 bases at J; junction bases unmatched: 4. This CDR3 comprises 14 residues. CDR3 loop: CASSGGQGAYGYTF. The DNA of the CDR3 is TGCGCCAGCAGCGGCGGACAGGGGGCGTATGGCTACACCTTC. Drawing the rest from reference TRBV5-1 and TRBJ1-2, the complete variable domain is KAGVTQTPRYLIKTRGQQVTLSCSPISGHRSVSWYQQTPGQGLQFLFEYFSETQRNKGNFPGRFSGRQFSNSRSEMNVSTLELGDSALYLCASSGGQGAYGYTFGSGTRLTVV.

This rearrangement joins TRBV27 to TRBJ1-1; tentatively, D is TRBD1 (5 bases). Germline loops: CDR1 MNHEY, CDR2 SMNVEV (reference sequence). V lost 8 bases and J 5 bases, leaving 12 bases between the germline ends. This CDR3 spans 12 amino acids. The CDR3 DNA is TGTGCCAGCGGGGCTGGTGGGACTGAAGCTTTCTTT. Amino acid sequence: CASGAGGTEAFF.

The rearrangement links TRBV13 to TRBJ2-5; 7 nucleotides line up with TRBD1. V was pared by 5 bases and J by 4 bases, with 13 bases of the junction left unmatched. In germline, CDR1 is PRHDT, CDR2 FYEKMQ (reference sequence). The CDR3 is 16 amino acids. The CDR3 coding sequence is TGTGCCAGCAGCGGCCGGCCGGACAGGTCCCCAGAGACCCAGTACTTC. This encodes CASSGRPDRSPETQYF.

J is TRBJ2-4 and V is TRBV6-6, with D maybe TRBD2 (6 bases). Germline V gene data show CDR1 as MNHNY and CDR2 as SVGAGI (reference sequence). The length of the CDR3 is 15 residues. Trimming left V 5 bases short and J 3 bases short, with 14 bases between. The DNA of the CDR3 is TGTGCCAGCAGTCCACTGCGGGGCCACAAAAACATTCAGTACTTC. This encodes CASSPLRGHKNIQYF.

This chain joins TRBV7-9 and TRBJ1-4; 7 positions agree with TRBD1. J lost 6 bases, V lost 5 bases, and 12 bases had no gene match. Germline V gene sequence: CDR1 SEHNR, CDR2 FQNEAQ (reference sequence). This CDR3 has 16 amino acids. The CDR3 reads CASSARPTGRDEKLFF. In DNA, the CDR3 is TGTGCCAGCAGCGCTCGTCCGACAGGGCGGGATGAAAAACTGTTTTTT.

This chain joins TRBV5-1 and TRBJ2-6; D uncertain. CDR1 and CDR2 from the germline V gene are SGHRS and YFSETQ. This CDR3 is 15 amino acids long. V was pared by 4 bases and J by 0 bases, with 8 bases between. The CDR3 DNA follows: TGCGCCAGCAGCCAAACAGTCTCTGGGGCCAACGTCCTGACTTTC. Translated: CASSQTVSGANVLTF. The full variable domain, in which reference TRBV5-1 and TRBJ2-6 provide the parts outside the CDR3, is KAGVTQTPRYLIKTRGQQVTLSCSPISGHRSVSWYQQTPGQGLQFLFEYFSETQRNKGNFPGRFSGRQFSNSRSEMNVSTLELGDSALYLCASSQTVSGANVLTFGAGSRLTVL.

This chain joins TRBV9 and TRBJ2-1; 12 bases agree with TRBD2. V was clipped by 0 bases and J by 6 bases; unmatched bases: 1. The germline V gene encodes CDR1 SGDLS and CDR2 YYNGEE. CDR3 size: 15 residues. The CDR3 DNA sequence: TGTGCCAGCAGCGTAGGGACTAGCGGGACCAATGAGCAGTTCTTC. It yields the protein CASSVGTSGTNEQFF.

The chain uses TRBV9 and TRBJ2-1, with 9 nucleotides matching TRBD2. V gave up 0 bases and J gave up 5 bases; unmatched junction bases: 3. Per germline, CDR1 SGDLS and CDR2 YYNGEE. The CDR3 has 15 residues. In DNA form, the CDR3 reads TGTGCCAGCAGCGTAGGAGGCGGGAGGGACAATGAGCAGTTCTTC. As protein: CASSVGGGRDNEQFF. The variable domain in full, with the rest retrieved from reference TRBV9 and TRBJ2-1, is DSGVTQTPKHLITATGQRVTLRCSPRSGDLSVYWYQQSLDQGLQFLIQYYNGEERAKGNILERFSAQQFPDLHSELNLSSLELGDSALYFCASSVGGGRDNEQFFGPGTRLTVL.

This sequence joins TRBV6-1 and TRBJ2-1; 8 bases align to TRBD1. Germline V gives CDR1 MNHNS, CDR2 SASEGT. This CDR3 has 13 amino acids. Trimming removed 11 bases from V and 4 bases from J; junction bases left unmatched: 7. In DNA, the CDR3 is TGTGCCGGCGAGTGGGACAGGTACAATGAGCAGTTCTTC. It yields the protein CAGEWDRYNEQFF.

The V call is TRBV4-1, the J call TRBJ1-3; no clear D gene. This CDR3 has 16 residues. The germline V gene has CDR1 MGHRA and CDR2 YSYEKL. V dropped 2 bases and J dropped 5 bases, with 16 bases sitting between them. The CDR3 loop is CASSQLLTGFRNTIYF. The CDR3 region has the DNA TGCGCCAGCAGCCAACTCCTGACGGGGTTTAGAAACACCATATATTTT.

V is TRBV12-5 and J is TRBJ2-3; D possibly corresponds to TRBD2 (6 bases). V dropped 5 bases and J dropped 2 bases, with 17 bases sitting between them. From germline, CDR1 is LGHNT and CDR2 FRNRAP. This CDR3 has 16 amino acids. CDR3 protein: CASGPWGGGDTDTQYF. The CDR3, as DNA: TGTGCTAGTGGTCCCTGGGGAGGAGGGGACACAGATACGCAGTATTTT.

Here the CDR3 reads CASSRLGVTVFGNQPQHF. The CDR3 nucleotides read TGTGCCAGTAGCCGGTTAGGGGTAACGGTTTTTGGCAATCAGCCCCAGCATTTT. The chain uses TRBV19 and TRBJ1-5; a weak D match, TRBD1 (5 bases). This CDR3 contains 18 residues. V gave up 6 bases and J gave up 2 bases, with 23 bases separating them. CDR1 is LNHDA, CDR2 SQIVND, per germline (reference sequence).

The chain is built from TRBV7-6 and TRBJ2-1; 7 nucleotides line up with TRBD2. The junction had 17 bases not matched to a gene; V was cut back by 3 bases and J by 3 bases. Germline V gives CDR1 SGHVS, CDR2 FNYEAQ. This CDR3 is built from 19 residues. The CDR3 here is CASSFFPPTRGRDYNEQFF. CDR3 coding DNA: TGTGCCAGCAGCTTCTTCCCGCCCACACGGGGGAGGGACTACAATGAGCAGTTCTTC. Drawing the rest from reference TRBV7-6 and TRBJ2-1, the complete variable domain is GAGVSQSPRYKVTKRGQDVALRCDPISGHVSLYWYRQALGQGPEFLTYFNYEAQQDKSGLPNDRFSAERPEGSISTLTIQRTEQRDSAMYRCASSFFPPTRGRDYNEQFFGPGTRLTVL.

The chain employs TRBV5-6 and TRBJ1-1, with D hard to call. V shed 2 bases and J shed 4 bases, with 15 bases lying between them. Germline-derived CDR1 and CDR2 are SGHDT and YYEEEE. The CDR3 is 15 amino acids. As DNA, the CDR3 is TGTGCCAGCAGCTTCTTAGGGTCCGGGAGCACTGAAGCTTTCTTT. This gives the protein CASSFLGSGSTEAFF. The entire variable domain, with the rest obtained from reference TRBV5-6 and TRBJ1-1, is as follows: DAGVTQSPTHLIKTRGQQVTLRCSPKSGHDTVSWYQQALGQGPQFIFQYYEEEERQRGNFPDRFSGHQFPNYSSELNVNALLLGDSALYLCASSFLGSGSTEAFFGQGTRLTVV.

This sequence joins TRBV30 and TRBJ1-5, with no clear D. V shed 2 bases and J shed 3 bases, with 17 bases lying between them. The CDR3 totals 16 residues. Germline V gives CDR1 GTSNPN, CDR2 SVGIG (reference sequence). The CDR3 is CAWSPTLLRDNQPQHF. Here the CDR3 DNA reads TGTGCCTGGAGTCCTACCCTGTTACGTGACAATCAGCCCCAGCATTTT. The entire variable domain, with the rest obtained from reference TRBV30 and TRBJ1-5, is as follows: SQTIHQWPATLVQPVGSPLSLECTVEGTSNPNLYWYRQAAGRGLQLLFYSVGIGQISSEVPQNLSASRPQDRQFILSSKKLLLSDSGFYLCAWSPTLLRDNQPQHFGDGTRLSIL.

The chain combines TRBV11-2 with TRBJ2-5, with 8 bases lining up with TRBD2. V was pared by 3 bases and J by 4 bases, with 10 bases of the junction left unmatched. Germline loops: CDR1 SGHAT, CDR2 FQNNGV. The CDR3 covers 16 residues. The CDR3 sequence: CASSLSSGAGGETQYF. The CDR3 DNA reads TGTGCCAGCAGCTTGAGTAGCGGGGCAGGTGGAGAGACCCAGTACTTC.

The chain combines TRBV6-5 with TRBJ1-2; 7 nucleotides align to TRBD1. Germline V gene data show CDR1 as MNHEY and CDR2 as SVGAGI. Trimming removed 6 bases from V and 4 bases from J; junction bases left unmatched: 8. The CDR3 consists of 14 residues. CDR3 region: CASRPRGLSYGYTF. Written as DNA, the CDR3 is TGTGCCAGCAGGCCAAGGGGGCTGTCCTATGGCTACACCTTC.

In this sample, this clone turned up once. The chain couples TRBV4-1 to TRBJ2-1; 8 nucleotides align to TRBD2. This CDR3 comprises 17 residues. CDR1 is MGHRA, CDR2 YSYEKL, per germline. V shed 1 base, J shed 0 bases, and the junction held 5 bases outside the gene matches. The CDR3 loop is CASSQGPGGGSYNEQFF. CDR3 nucleotide sequence: TGCGCCAGCAGCCAAGGTCCGGGGGGGGGCTCCTACAATGAGCAGTTCTTC.

V and J are TRBV11-2 and TRBJ2-7; TRBD1 matches 10 bases. Trimming took 6 bases from V and 6 from J; bases not matched to a gene: 5. CDR1 is SGHAT, CDR2 FQNNGV, per germline. CDR3 length: 13 amino acids. CDR3 sequence: CASSRDRGTEQYF. The CDR3 DNA sequence: TGTGCCAGCAGTCGGGACAGGGGAACCGAGCAGTACTTC.

The V gene is TRBV7-2, the J gene TRBJ2-5; D possibly corresponds to TRBD1 (5 bases). The germline CDR1 and CDR2 sequences are SGHTA and FQGNSA. This CDR3 is built from 12 residues. The V gene lost 5 bases and the J gene lost 4 bases, with 8 bases spanning the gap. The CDR3: CASSRTLETQYF. The CDR3 bases are TGTGCCAGCAGCCGGACACTAGAGACCCAGTACTTC.

This rearrangement joins TRBV23-1 to TRBJ2-5; TRBD2 might be the D (5 bases). TRBV23-1 is recorded as an ORF, its role being uncertain. This CDR3 comprises 15 residues. Trimming left V 4 bases short and J 1 base short, with 13 bases between. CDR3 region: CASSPDGERQETQYF. The CDR3 region has the DNA TGCGCCAGCAGTCCCGACGGGGAGCGCCAAGAGACCCAGTACTTC.

The V call is TRBV11-3, the J call TRBJ2-3; TRBD1 matches 7 bases. Germline V gene data show CDR1 as SGHNT and CDR2 as YENEEA. This CDR3 is built from 14 residues. Trimming removed 5 bases from V and 0 bases from J; junction bases left unmatched: 2. This chain's CDR3 is CASSRDSSTDTQYF. In nucleotides, the CDR3 is TGTGCCAGCAGCCGGGACAGTAGCACAGATACGCAGTATTTT.

The chain employs TRBV5-6 and TRBJ1-2; D uncertain. Germline CDR1 is SGHDT and CDR2 is YYEEEE. Trimming stripped 4 bases from V and 10 bases from J, with 14 bases between. The CDR3 is 12 residues long. DNA for the CDR3: TGTGCCAGCAGCCCCAACGAGGGCCTCTACACCTTC. It specifies CASSPNEGLYTF.

The V call is TRBV6-1, the J call TRBJ2-1; 8 bases map to TRBD2. Germline V gene data show CDR1 as MNHNS and CDR2 as SASEGT. The CDR3 spans 19 residues. After removal of 2 bases from V and 8 bases from J, the junction contained 20 bases not matched to a gene. CDR3 residues: CASSERPRVRAGVVHEQFF. The DNA for the CDR3 is TGTGCCAGCAGTGAACGACCCAGGGTGAGAGCGGGGGTGGTCCATGAGCAGTTCTTC.

J is TRBJ1-5 and V is TRBV19; TRBD1 agrees at 8 bases. Trimming took 5 bases from V and 7 from J; bases not matched to a gene: 7. The CDR3 is made up of 14 amino acids. CDR1 is LNHDA and CDR2 is SQIVND in the germline V gene (reference sequence). This CDR3 reads CASSPDRAPQPQHF. The CDR3 nucleotides are TGTGCCAGTAGTCCGGACAGGGCACCCCAGCCCCAGCATTTT. Using reference TRBV19 and TRBJ1-5 for the parts outside the CDR3, the full variable domain is DGGITQSPKYLFRKEGQNVTLSCEQNLNHDAMYWYRQDPGQGLRLIYYSQIVNDFQKGDIAEGYSVSREKKESFPLTVTSAQKNPTAFYLCASSPDRAPQPQHFGDGTRLSIL.

This clone was detected a few times. V gene TRBV4-3 combines with J gene TRBJ2-1; 9 positions match TRBD2. The CDR3 spans 16 residues. Germline CDR1 and CDR2: LGHNA and YSLEER. The ends lost 2 bases at V and 0 bases at J; junction bases unmatched: 2. The CDR3 is CASSQFSGSSYNEQFF. In DNA form, the CDR3 reads TGCGCCAGCAGCCAATTTAGCGGGAGCTCCTACAATGAGCAGTTCTTC.

This rearrangement joins TRBV11-3 to TRBJ1-6; TRBD1 might be the D (6 bases). CDR1 and CDR2 from the germline V gene are SGHNT and YENEEA. This CDR3 comprises 14 residues. The germline V and J ends were trimmed by 4 bases and 8 bases, with 12 bases remaining between them. The CDR3 sequence: CASSSWAGDSPLHF. The CDR3 nucleotides read TGTGCCAGCAGCTCTTGGGCAGGGGATTCACCCCTCCACTTT.

The chain uses TRBV2 and TRBJ2-3, with 11 bases identical to TRBD2. With 6 bases clipped from V and 4 bases from J, the junction kept 9 bases outside the gene matches. Germline V lookup: CDR1 SNHLY, CDR2 FYNNEI. CDR3 size: 16 residues. DNA for the CDR3: TGTGCCAGCAGCCATACTAGCGGGGGTATCTCAGATACGCAGTATTTT. It yields the protein CASSHTSGGISDTQYF.

The rearrangement joins TRBV19 to TRBJ1-2; the D gene is possibly TRBD1 (5 bases). The V end lost 1 base, the J end lost 0 bases, and 9 bases lay between the germline ends. This CDR3 contains 15 residues. In germline, CDR1 is LNHDA, CDR2 SQIVND (reference sequence). The CDR3 reads CASSIVGAANYGYTF. The DNA of the CDR3 is TGTGCCAGTAGTATAGTTGGGGCAGCTAACTATGGCTACACCTTC.